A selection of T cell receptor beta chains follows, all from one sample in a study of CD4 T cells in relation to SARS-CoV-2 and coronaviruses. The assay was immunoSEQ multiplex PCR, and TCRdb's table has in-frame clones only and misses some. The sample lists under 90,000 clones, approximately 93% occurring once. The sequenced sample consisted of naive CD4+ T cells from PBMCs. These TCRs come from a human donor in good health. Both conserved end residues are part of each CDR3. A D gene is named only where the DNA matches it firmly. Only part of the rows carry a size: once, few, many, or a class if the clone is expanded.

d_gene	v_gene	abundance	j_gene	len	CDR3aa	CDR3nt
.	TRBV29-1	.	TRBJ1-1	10	CSVDGTEAFF	TGCAGCGTTGATGGTACTGAAGCTTTCTTT
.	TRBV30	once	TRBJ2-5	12	CAWTPGKETQYF	TGTGCCTGGACACCCGGGAAAGAGACCCAGTACTTC
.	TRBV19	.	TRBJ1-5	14	CASSKAVSNQPQHF	TGTGCCAGTAGTAAGGCAGTTAGCAATCAGCCCCAGCATTTT
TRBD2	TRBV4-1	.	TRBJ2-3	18	CASSQDEGLAGGDDTQYF	TGCGCCAGCAGCCAAGACGAAGGACTAGCGGGGGGTGATGATACGCAGTATTTT
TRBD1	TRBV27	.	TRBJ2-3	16	CASSHGQGQDTDTQYF	TGTGCCAGCAGCCATGGACAGGGGCAGGATACAGATACGCAGTATTTT
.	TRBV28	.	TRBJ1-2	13	CASTSPWVYGYTF	TGTGCCAGCACCTCCCCCTGGGTCTATGGCTACACCTTC
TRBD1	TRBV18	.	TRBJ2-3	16	CASSPPDRGLFDTQYF	TGTGCCAGCTCACCACCTGACAGGGGGCTCTTCGATACGCAGTATTTT
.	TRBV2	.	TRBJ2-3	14	CASRSGISTDTQYF	TGTGCCAGCAGGAGCGGAATTTCCACAGATACGCAGTATTTT
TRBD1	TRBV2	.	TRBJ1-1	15	CASTRDSSMNTEAFF	TGTGCCAGCACCCGGGACAGCAGCATGAACACTGAAGCTTTCTTT
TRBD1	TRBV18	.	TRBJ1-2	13	CASSLDRVYGYTF	TGTGCCAGCTCACTCGACAGGGTCTATGGCTACACCTTC
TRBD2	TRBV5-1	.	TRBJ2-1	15	CASSGTSGSPNEQFF	TGCGCCAGCAGCGGGACTAGCGGGAGTCCGAATGAGCAGTTCTTC
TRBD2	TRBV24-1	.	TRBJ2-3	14	CATASGGALDTQYF	TGTGCCACCGCTAGCGGGGGGGCTTTAGATACGCAGTATTTT
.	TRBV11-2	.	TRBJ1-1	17	CASSLDIGAAQNTEAFF	TGTGCCAGCAGCTTAGATATAGGGGCAGCACAGAACACTGAAGCTTTCTTT
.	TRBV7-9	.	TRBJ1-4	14	CASSRQKENEKLFF	TGTGCCAGCAGCAGACAGAAAGAGAATGAAAAACTGTTTTTT
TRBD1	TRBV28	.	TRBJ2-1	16	CASSPNRGSSYNEQFF	TGTGCCAGCAGCCCAAACAGGGGGAGCTCCTACAATGAGCAGTTCTTC
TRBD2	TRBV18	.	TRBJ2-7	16	CASSPGTSGTSYEQYF	TGTGCCAGCTCACCTGGGACTAGCGGTACCTCCTACGAGCAGTACTTC
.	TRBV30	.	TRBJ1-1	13	CAWSGNRHQQAFF	TGTGCCTGGAGTGGAAACCGACACCAGCAGGCTTTCTTT
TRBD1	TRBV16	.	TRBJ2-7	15	CASSQSRTGGGEQYF	TGTGCCAGCAGCCAATCGAGGACAGGGGGCGGCGAGCAGTACTTC
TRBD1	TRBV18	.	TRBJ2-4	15	CASSSRDSYTDIQYF	TGTGCCAGCTCAAGCCGGGACAGCTACACAGACATTCAGTACTTC
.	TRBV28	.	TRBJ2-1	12	CASIKTGIEQFF	TGTGCCAGCATAAAAACAGGAATAGAGCAGTTCTTC
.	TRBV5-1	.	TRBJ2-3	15	CASSLQGPRTDTQYF	TGCGCCAGCAGCTTACAGGGACCCCGCACAGATACGCAGTATTTT
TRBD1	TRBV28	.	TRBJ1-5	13	CASSYSRGQPQHF	TGTGCCAGCAGTTATTCCAGGGGGCAGCCCCAGCATTTT
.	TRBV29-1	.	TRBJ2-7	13	CSVTRAVTYEQYF	TGCAGCGTGACTAGGGCGGTTACCTACGAGCAGTACTTC
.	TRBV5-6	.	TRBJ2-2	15	CASSLLGENTGELFF	TGTGCCAGCAGCTTGTTGGGGGAGAACACCGGGGAGCTGTTTTTT
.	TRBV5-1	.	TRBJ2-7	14	CASSLDRTTYEQYF	TGCGCCAGCAGCTTGGACAGGACCACCTACGAGCAGTACTTC
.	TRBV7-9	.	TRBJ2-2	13	CASSLSGNGELFF	TGTGCCAGCAGCTTATCGGGGAACGGGGAGCTGTTTTTT
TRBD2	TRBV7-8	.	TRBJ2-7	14	CASSLVGRANEQYF	TGTGCCAGCAGCTTAGTCGGGAGGGCCAACGAGCAGTACTTC